Detailed here is one TCR beta chain. Per germline, CDR1 MNHEY and CDR2 SVGAGI. The CDR3 loop spans 15 amino acids. V was trimmed by 5 bases and J by 7 bases, leaving 15 bases between them. This entry is derived from a study of blood T cell repertoires in COVID-19. Study at large: Samples taken during acute and convalescent COVID-19 were collected in the United States, Italy and Spain.

Sequencing used immunoSEQ multiplex PCR; TCRdb keeps in-frame clones, though not all of them. This table holds 150,000 to 200,000 clones, approximately 86% found once. The receptor's source is a man aged 45-60 years with active or convalescent COVID-19. Sequenced input: peripheral blood. This rearrangement joins TRBV6-5 to TRBJ1-6; D perhaps matches TRBD1 (5 bases). The CDR3 coding sequence is TGTGCCAGCAGTATTACAGGCGGGGAAAATTCACCCCTCCACTTT. It is translated as CASSITGGENSPLHF.